These 5 T cell receptor beta chains were sequenced from one sample in a study of radiotherapy plus CTLA-4 blockade in lung cancer. The repertoire was sequenced with immunoSEQ multiplex PCR; TCRdb's copy has only in-frame clones and lacks some. The repertoire consists of tens of thousands of clones, with 75% to 80% occurring once and the leading ten covering under 3%. Sequencing used peripheral blood, obtained from a patient treated with radiotherapy plus ipilimumab. These receptors were taken from a human donor with non-small cell lung cancer whose response to radiotherapy plus ipilimumab could not be evaluated.

This chain uses TRBV2 with TRBJ2-7, with unresolved D. V gave up 6 bases and J gave up 4 bases, with 7 bases separating them. Germline V CDR1 and CDR2: SNHLY, FYNNEI. This CDR3 is 11 amino acids long. CDR3 protein: CASSVAYEQYF. The CDR3 DNA is TGTGCCAGCAGCGTGGCTTACGAGCAGTACTTC.

This clone has a single count. J is TRBJ2-2 and V is TRBV5-1; 7 bases match TRBD2. This CDR3 contains 15 residues. V dropped 4 bases and J dropped 6; count of bases not matched to a gene: 9. Germline CDR1 reads SGHRS; CDR2 reads YFSETQ. CDR3 DNA sequence: TGCGCCAGCAGCACGACTAGCTACACGGCCGGGGAGCTGTTTTTT. Protein sequence: CASSTTSYTAGELFF.

This clone appeared a single time. The rearrangement links TRBV27 to TRBJ1-2; D is possibly TRBD1 (6 bases). Germline-derived CDR1 and CDR2 are MNHEY and SMNVEV (reference sequence). V lost 5 bases, J lost 7 bases, and 14 bases lay in between. The CDR3 is made up of 13 amino acids. The CDR3 DNA sequence: TGTGCCAGCAGTCTCGACAGGCGAGGTGGCTACACCTTC. Its protein is CASSLDRRGGYTF.

The CDR3 coding sequence is TGTGCCAGCAGTCTAGCGGGAGGGCTTAGGAAGCTGTTTTTT. As protein: CASSLAGGLRKLFF. The rearrangement uses TRBV28 and TRBJ2-2; TRBD2 matches 12 bases. V lost 5 bases to trimming and J lost 12 bases; unmatched junction nucleotides: 7. Germline lookup yields CDR1 MDHEN and CDR2 SYDVKM. The CDR3 extends over 14 amino acids.

Of note for this clone: The same CDR3 arises from other DNA sequences in this sample as well. The chain uses TRBV28 and TRBJ2-7, with 7 nucleotides matching TRBD2. Germline CDR1 and CDR2: MDHEN and SYDVKM. Losses at the gene ends were 5 bases for V and 2 bases for J; bases not matched to a gene: 6. This CDR3 comprises 14 residues. The CDR3 DNA reads TGTGCCAGCAGTCCCACTAGCGCTGCCTACGAGCAGTACTTC. Amino acids: CASSPTSAAYEQYF. Full variable domain (outside the CDR3, taken from reference TRBV28 and TRBJ2-7): DVKVTQSSRYLVKRTGEKVFLECVQDMDHENMFWYRQDPGLGLRLIYFSYDVKMKEKGDIPEGYSVSREKKERFSLILESASTNQTSMYLCASSPTSAAYEQYFGPGTRLTVT.